Below, 26 T cell receptor beta chains from the same sample are listed, as sequenced in a study of monozygotic twins with inflammatory bowel disease. TCRdb derives one entry per CDR3 protein from the 5' RACE reads, leaving out DNA. The table for this sample gives under 150,000 distinct CDR3 sequences. Source material: blood. The receptors originated from a human donor with ulcerative colitis or Crohn's disease, or a healthy co-twin of an affected twin (not recorded which).

V gene TRBV20-1 combines with J gene TRBJ2-7. In germline, CDR1 is DFQATT, CDR2 SNEGSKA (reference sequence). The CDR3 sequence is 11 residues long. CDR3 protein: CSARVMSDQYF.

V usage is TRBV4-3 and J usage is TRBJ2-7; TCRdb's D call, TRBD1, is unchecked because there is no DNA. Germline V gives CDR1 LGHNA, CDR2 YSLEER. The CDR3 totals 17 residues. The chain's CDR3 is CASSQVDGRGANYEQYF.

The chain uses TRBV10-3 and TRBJ2-3; lacking DNA, the TRBD1 call made by TCRdb goes unchecked. This CDR3 region has 17 residues. Germline CDR1 and CDR2: ENHRY and SYGVKD. CDR3: CAISESIRTGWTDTQYF.

The rearrangement joins TRBV20-1 to TRBJ1-5; TCRdb outputs TRBD1, but without DNA this stays unchecked. The germline V gene has CDR1 DFQATT and CDR2 SNEGSKA (reference sequence). This CDR3 region has 15 residues. The CDR3: CSAAVRTYSNQPQHF.

The CDR3 here is CASSQTRDRSSYNEQFF. The chain uses TRBV4-1 and TRBJ2-1; TCRdb's D call, TRBD1, is unchecked because there is no DNA. CDR1 and CDR2 (germline): MGHRA, YSYEKL. The CDR3 loop spans 17 amino acids.

This chain joins TRBV29-1 and TRBJ2-6. From germline, CDR1 is SQVTM and CDR2 ANQGSEA. CDR3 length: 12 residues. CDR3 loop: CSVASGANVLTF.

The rearrangement uses TRBV18 and TRBJ1-2; checking the TCRdb D call of TRBD1 is not possible without DNA. The CDR3 has 14 residues. CDR1 is KGHSH and CDR2 is LQKENI in the germline V gene. CDR3 region: CASSPPSQGIGYTF.

The V call is TRBV29-1, the J call TRBJ2-3; TCRdb returns TRBD2, unconfirmable since there is no DNA. This CDR3 region has 19 residues. The germline gives CDR1 SQVTM, CDR2 ANQGSEA. The CDR3 is CSVDRWLAGPRAGTDTQYF.

The chain is built from TRBV20-1 and TRBJ2-2; TCRdb returns TRBD1, unconfirmable since there is no DNA. The germline gives CDR1 DFQATT, CDR2 SNEGSKA (reference sequence). This CDR3 is 16 amino acids long. The CDR3 sequence: CSAREGGGRYTGELFF.

The rearrangement links TRBV18 to TRBJ2-3. In germline, CDR1 is KGHSH, CDR2 LQKENI. This CDR3 region has 13 residues. The CDR3 reads CASSPLNTDTQYF.

The chain recombines TRBV5-1 with TRBJ2-7. CDR1 and CDR2 from the germline V gene are SGHRS and YFSETQ. The length of the CDR3 is 15 residues. CDR3 sequence: CASSWGPSFSYEQYF.

The CDR3 region is CSVERLAYNEQFF. The chain links TRBV29-1 to TRBJ2-1; TCRdb's D call, TRBD1, is unchecked because there is no DNA. CDR3 length equals 13 residues. CDR1 and CDR2 from the germline V gene are SQVTM and ANQGSEA.

This chain connects TRBV12-3 or TRBV12-4 to TRBJ2-5; TCRdb gives TRBD2 as the D gene, but with no DNA this cannot be confirmed. This CDR3 is 17 amino acids long. The CDR3 loop reads CASSLQKASLGVETQYF.

The genes are TRBV7-2 and TRBJ2-1; TCRdb proposes TRBD1, but this gene call is untestable without DNA. The V gene's germline CDR1 is SGHTA and CDR2 FQGNSA. CDR3 size: 17 residues. The CDR3 reads CASSLTSGTGMVDEQFF.

The chain recombines TRBV5-1 with TRBJ2-7; TCRdb returns TRBD1, unconfirmable since there is no DNA. CDR1 and CDR2 (germline): SGHRS, YFSETQ. CDR3 size: 14 residues. The CDR3 region is CASSGQGASYEQYF.

The chain recombines TRBV5-6 with TRBJ1-1. Germline V gene lookup returns CDR1 SGHDT and CDR2 YYEEEE. The length of the CDR3 is 14 residues. CDR3 sequence reads: CASSLSPLVGEAFF.

This rearrangement joins TRBV14 to TRBJ2-3; the D call from TCRdb, TRBD1, cannot be confirmed without DNA. Germline loops: CDR1 SGHDN, CDR2 FVKESK. This CDR3 has 15 residues. The CDR3: CASSQDRGWADTQYF.

The CDR3 loop is CASSATLTGYNEQFF. The rearrangement links TRBV9 to TRBJ2-1; TCRdb returns TRBD1, unconfirmable since there is no DNA. There are 15 residues in the CDR3. Germline lookup yields CDR1 SGDLS and CDR2 YYNGEE.

This chain links TRBV20-1 with TRBJ2-3; with no DNA, the TCRdb D assignment of TRBD2 cannot be verified. The CDR3 runs to 18 residues. CDR1 DFQATT and CDR2 SNEGSKA come from the germline V gene (reference sequence). The chain's CDR3 is CSATDLSGTSGFTDTQYF.

CDR3 sequence reads: CASSLPAGGETQYF. The rearrangement joins TRBV28 to TRBJ2-5; no DNA is available, so the TRBD1 call from TCRdb remains unchecked. The CDR3 has 14 residues. The germline V gene has CDR1 MDHEN and CDR2 SYDVKM.

The CDR3 loop is CASRWGSGSYGYTF. This chain uses TRBV19 with TRBJ1-2; TCRdb selects TRBD1, and the lack of DNA leaves this call unchecked. Germline V gene sequence: CDR1 LNHDA, CDR2 SQIVND (reference sequence). The CDR3 runs 14 residues. The entire variable domain, with the rest obtained from reference TRBV19 and TRBJ1-2, is as follows: DGGITQSPKYLFRKEGQNVTLSCEQNLNHDAMYWYRQDPGQGLRLIYYSQIVNDFQKGDIAEGYSVSREKKESFPLTVTSAQKNPTAFYLCASRWGSGSYGYTFGSGTRLTVV.

The chain couples TRBV5-6 to TRBJ2-3; the D gene TCRdb calls, TRBD1, cannot be checked with no DNA. This CDR3 is built from 16 residues. Germline CDR1 is SGHDT and CDR2 is YYEEEE. CDR3 sequence: CASSAAPGQGADTQYF. Filled out from reference TRBV5-6 and TRBJ2-3, the complete variable domain reads DAGVTQSPTHLIKTRGQQVTLRCSPKSGHDTVSWYQQALGQGPQFIFQYYEEEERQRGNFPDRFSGHQFPNYSSELNVNALLLGDSALYLCASSAAPGQGADTQYFGPGTRLTVL.

J is TRBJ2-7 and V is TRBV7-6; TCRdb gives TRBD2 as the D gene, but with no DNA this cannot be confirmed. CDR3 length: 17 amino acids. CDR1 SGHVS and CDR2 FNYEAQ come from the germline V gene. CDR3 loop: CASSLPRAGGRMYEQYF. The entire variable domain, with the rest obtained from reference TRBV7-6 and TRBJ2-7, is as follows: GAGVSQSPRYKVTKRGQDVALRCDPISGHVSLYWYRQALGQGPEFLTYFNYEAQQDKSGLPNDRFSAERPEGSISTLTIQRTEQRDSAMYRCASSLPRAGGRMYEQYFGPGTRLTVT.

The chain employs TRBV5-5 and TRBJ2-1; TCRdb names TRBD1, which stays unverified in the absence of DNA. This CDR3 spans 17 amino acids. The germline gives CDR1 SGHKS, CDR2 YYEKEE (reference sequence). CDR3 sequence reads: CASSLNSDRVSYNEQFF.

The V and J genes are TRBV18 and TRBJ2-7; without DNA, the TCRdb call of TRBD1 cannot be checked. The V gene's germline CDR1 is KGHSH and CDR2 LQKENI. The CDR3 consists of 15 residues. CDR3 sequence reads: CASSPQPGQNYEQYF. Filled out from reference TRBV18 and TRBJ2-7, the complete variable domain reads NAGVMQNPRHLVRRRGQEARLRCSPMKGHSHVYWYRQLPEEGLKFMVYLQKENIIDESGMPKERFSAEFPKEGPSILRIQQVVRGDSAAYFCASSPQPGQNYEQYFGPGTRLTVT.

The chain links TRBV5-1 to TRBJ1-5. This CDR3 is built from 13 residues. Germline lookup yields CDR1 SGHRS and CDR2 YFSETQ. CDR3 in amino acids: CASSLGVEQPQHF.